These 19 T cell receptor beta chains originate from one sample sequenced in a study of T cell changes during pregnancy in multiple sclerosis. Assay: immunoSEQ multiplex PCR; the TCRdb copy retains only in-frame clones and omits some. The data show about 75,000 clones, 89% seen once. Sequences were derived from peripheral blood, sampled in the first trimester of pregnancy. The source is a female donor in good health, enrolled as a control in a pregnancy study.

The genes are TRBV2 and TRBJ2-5; 7 bases align to TRBD1. After removal of 6 bases from V and 1 base from J, the junction contained 5 bases not matched to a gene. Germline CDR1 reads SNHLY; CDR2 reads FYNNEI. The CDR3 spans 14 residues. The CDR3 region is CASRTGTAQETQYF. The CDR3, as DNA: TGTGCCAGCAGAACGGGGACAGCCCAAGAGACCCAGTACTTC.

DNA of the CDR3: TGTGCCAGCAGCAAGGGACAGGGAGCCGGAAACACCATATATTTT. Amino acid sequence: CASSKGQGAGNTIYF. V and J are TRBV7-7 and TRBJ1-3, with 9 bases lining up with TRBD1. This CDR3 has 15 residues. Trimming removed 5 bases from V and 4 bases from J; junction bases left unmatched: 6. CDR1 and CDR2 (germline): SSHAT, FNYEAQ (reference sequence).

The chain combines TRBV4-3 with TRBJ1-5; no definite D call. Germline V gene sequence: CDR1 LGHNA, CDR2 YSLEER. Trimming shortened V by 1 base and J by 6 bases, and 13 bases separated the two germline ends. The CDR3 is made up of 15 amino acids. The CDR3 is CASSQGVQIGQPQHF. CDR3 bases: TGCGCCAGCAGCCAAGGGGTACAGATTGGTCAGCCCCAGCATTTT.

This chain uses TRBV4-2 with TRBJ1-5; 8 bases are shared with TRBD1. Germline CDR1 LGHNA, CDR2 YNFKEQ. This CDR3 comprises 14 residues. V dropped 4 bases and J dropped 6; count of bases not matched to a gene: 5. Here the CDR3 reads CASSRGQELQPQHF. As DNA, the CDR3 is TGTGCCAGCAGCCGGGGACAGGAGCTTCAGCCCCAGCATTTT.

The chain joins TRBV5-1 to TRBJ2-2, with 8 bases matching TRBD2. Germline CDR1 is SGHRS and CDR2 is YFSETQ. CDR3 length equals 15 residues. The J segment lost 4 bases and the V segment lost 4 bases, leaving 6 bases of the junction unmatched. The CDR3 reads CASSPWAGGTGELFF. The CDR3 DNA reads as TGCGCCAGCAGCCCGTGGGCGGGGGGCACCGGGGAGCTGTTTTTT.

This clone was counted only a few times. The chain employs TRBV4-1 and TRBJ1-5; TRBD1 might be the D (6 bases). Germline CDR1 reads MGHRA; CDR2 reads YSYEKL. Between the trimmed V and J ends, which lost 0 bases and 5 bases, there was a span of 11 bases. This CDR3 is built from 15 residues. In DNA, the CDR3 is TGCGCCAGCAGCCAAGATGACAGGAGAGATCAGCCCCAGCATTTT. It specifies CASSQDDRRDQPQHF.

The chain uses TRBV28 and TRBJ1-5, with TRBD1 identical over 7 bases. CDR1 and CDR2 from the germline V gene are MDHEN and SYDVKM. The CDR3 consists of 14 residues. Trimming took 2 bases from V and 2 from J; bases not matched to a gene: 0. In DNA, the CDR3 is TGTGCCAGCAGTTTAACAGGGGGCAATCAGCCCCAGCATTTT. Encoded protein: CASSLTGGNQPQHF.

The chain combines TRBV11-3 with TRBJ2-2; 10 nucleotides line up with TRBD1. CDR3 size: 16 residues. CDR1 and CDR2 (germline): SGHNT, YENEEA. V trimming: 6 bases; J trimming: 3 bases; junction bases outside the gene matches: 7. The CDR3 nucleotides read TGTGCCAGCAGTCAAGGAGGGACAGGGGACACCGGGGAGCTGTTTTTT. Translation: CASSQGGTGDTGELFF. Drawing the rest from reference TRBV11-3 and TRBJ2-2, the complete variable domain is EAGVVQSPRYKIIEKKQPVAFWCNPISGHNTLYWYLQNLGQGPELLIRYENEEAVDDSQLPKDRFSAERLKGVDSTLKIQPAELGDSAVYLCASSQGGTGDTGELFFGEGSRLTVL.

This sequence joins TRBV5-1 and TRBJ2-7, with D possibly matching TRBD1 (5 bases). Trimming took off 1 base at V and 4 bases at J, with 15 bases between the two ends. Germline CDR1 SGHRS, CDR2 YFSETQ. The CDR3 consists of 15 residues. CDR3 sequence (DNA): TGCGCCAGCAGCTTGTTTGCAGGGAAAAGGTACGAGCAGTACTTC. This codes for CASSLFAGKRYEQYF.

This chain uses TRBV7-2 with TRBJ1-5; 7 bases are a match to TRBD1. The germline V gene has CDR1 SGHTA and CDR2 FQGNSA. V was pared by 5 bases and J by 6 bases, with 13 bases of the junction left unmatched. CDR3 length equals 16 residues. CDR3 in DNA: TGTGCCAGCAGCCCGTCGACAGGGTCGGTGGTTCAGCCCCAGCATTTT. Encoded protein: CASSPSTGSVVQPQHF.

The V gene is TRBV6-5, the J gene TRBJ1-5; 8 bases line up with TRBD1. CDR1 MNHEY and CDR2 SVGAGI come from the germline V gene. V dropped 6 bases and J dropped 0; count of bases not matched to a gene: 4. This CDR3 comprises 15 residues. CDR3 in DNA: TGTGCCAGCAGAAAAGACAGGGGTAGCAATCAGCCCCAGCATTTT. This sequence encodes CASRKDRGSNQPQHF.

The chain links TRBV18 to TRBJ1-1, with D maybe TRBD1 (5 bases). Germline values: CDR1 KGHSH, CDR2 LQKENI. The CDR3 spans 11 residues. Trimming removed 4 bases at V and 7 bases at J, with 7 bases between. The DNA of the CDR3 is TGTGCCAGCTCACTTAGGGGTGAAGCTTTCTTT. Translating it yields CASSLRGEAFF.

This chain joins TRBV6-1 and TRBJ1-1; no firm D call. Germline V lookup: CDR1 MNHNS, CDR2 SASEGT. V was shortened by 4 bases and J by 4 bases, with 7 bases between the two germline ends. The CDR3 is 12 amino acids. The CDR3 loop is CASSAVPTEAFF. CDR3 in DNA: TGTGCCAGCAGTGCAGTCCCCACTGAAGCTTTCTTT.

The V call is TRBV6-5, the J call TRBJ2-1; 8 bases agree with TRBD2. The V gene end was trimmed by 5 bases and the J gene end by 6 bases; junction bases not matched to a gene: 6. There are 14 residues in the CDR3. CDR1 is MNHEY and CDR2 is SVGAGI in the germline V gene. The CDR3, as DNA: TGTGCCAGCAGTAAATCCGGGACTAGCAATGAGCAGTTCTTC. This sequence encodes CASSKSGTSNEQFF.

The V gene is TRBV5-1, the J gene TRBJ1-4; 7 bases map to TRBD1. The CDR3 runs to 15 residues. Germline V gene lookup returns CDR1 SGHRS and CDR2 YFSETQ. The V gene end was trimmed by 2 bases and the J gene end by 7 bases; junction bases not matched to a gene: 8. The CDR3 DNA reads TGCGCCAGCAGCTTTCAAGGGGGCTTTCGTGAAAAACTGTTTTTT. Translating it yields CASSFQGGFREKLFF.

In nucleotides, the CDR3 is TGTGCCAGCAGCCCCAATTTCCTCGAAGGGGGCGCTTTGGGGGGCTACACCTTC. Its translation is CASSPNFLEGGALGGYTF. The chain couples TRBV7-9 to TRBJ1-2; 7 bases are shared with TRBD1. The CDR3 contains 18 residues. Germline V gene data show CDR1 as SEHNR and CDR2 as FQNEAQ (reference sequence). Germline trimming cut 5 bases from V and 8 bases from J; bases unmatched to any gene: 23.

The genes are TRBV5-6 and TRBJ1-4, with TRBD1 as a possible D gene (6 bases). The V end was cut by 0 bases, the J end by 4 bases, with 10 bases between. Germline V CDR1 and CDR2: SGHDT, YYEEEE. The CDR3 contains 15 residues. The CDR3 bases are TGTGCCAGCAGCTTGGTGGGCAGGGGTAATGAAAAACTGTTTTTT. It yields the protein CASSLVGRGNEKLFF. The complete variable domain, with remaining parts taken from reference TRBV5-6 and TRBJ1-4, reads DAGVTQSPTHLIKTRGQQVTLRCSPKSGHDTVSWYQQALGQGPQFIFQYYEEEERQRGNFPDRFSGHQFPNYSSELNVNALLLGDSALYLCASSLVGRGNEKLFFGSGTQLSVL.

The chain carries TRBV6-5 and TRBJ1-2; TRBD1 aligns across 9 bases. V was clipped by 6 bases and J by 6 bases; unmatched bases: 5. CDR3 length: 13 amino acids. Germline V CDR1 and CDR2: MNHEY, SVGAGI. In nucleotides, the CDR3 is TGTGCCAGCAGCAGACAGGGGGAGAATGGCTACACCTTC. The encoded protein is CASSRQGENGYTF.

This chain uses TRBV30 with TRBJ1-1; the D gene is possibly TRBD1 (6 bases). CDR1 and CDR2 from the germline V gene are GTSNPN and SVGIG (reference sequence). This CDR3 spans 14 amino acids. V gave up 2 bases and J gave up 2 bases, with 12 bases separating them. CDR3: CAWSFGQINTEAFF. The CDR3, as DNA: TGTGCCTGGAGTTTTGGACAGATAAACACTGAAGCTTTCTTT.